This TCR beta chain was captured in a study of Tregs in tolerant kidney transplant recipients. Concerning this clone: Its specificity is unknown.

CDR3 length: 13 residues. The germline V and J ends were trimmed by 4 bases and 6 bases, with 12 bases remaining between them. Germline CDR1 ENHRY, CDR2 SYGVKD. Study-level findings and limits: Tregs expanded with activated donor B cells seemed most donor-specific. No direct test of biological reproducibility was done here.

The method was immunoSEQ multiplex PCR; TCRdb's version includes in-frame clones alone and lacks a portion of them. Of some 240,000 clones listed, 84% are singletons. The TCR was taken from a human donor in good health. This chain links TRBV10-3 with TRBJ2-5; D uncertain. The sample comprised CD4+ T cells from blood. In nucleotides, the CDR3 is TGTGCCATCAGTGCGGGCGGTATGAAGACCCAGTACTTC. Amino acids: CAISAGGMKTQYF.